Here is one T cell receptor beta chain with its context. Its specificity is unknown. This entry comes from a study of cytomegalovirus exposure and HLA in healthy donors. Study observations and caveats: Cytomegalovirus association was assigned to approximately 160 TCR beta chains. Testing in vitro showed three CMV-associated chains specific for CMV antigens.

The repertoire was sequenced with immunoSEQ multiplex PCR; TCRdb's copy has only in-frame clones and lacks some. Of about 330,000 clones in the sample, about nine tenths were seen once. CDR1 is SGHTA, CDR2 FQGTGA, per germline. This CDR3 contains 15 residues. The J segment lost 5 bases and the V segment lost 2 bases, leaving 5 bases of the junction unmatched. J is TRBJ2-1 and V is TRBV7-3; 8 bases are a match to TRBD2. Specimen: PBMCs. The receptor's source is a woman aged 18-35 years in good health and CMV-seronegative. CDR3: CASSLSLAGNNEQFF. DNA for the CDR3: TGTGCCAGCAGCTTATCCCTAGCGGGCAACAATGAGCAGTTCTTC.